One sample yielded the 27 T cell receptor beta chains listed below, sequenced in a study of post-analysis software for immune sequencing data. Unique molecular identifiers were built into the TCR beta cDNA libraries. TCRdb recomputed calls from the PCR reads with MiXCR, one row per CDR3 protein. Of approximately 730,000 distinct CDR3 sequences in the sample, roughly 30% were seen once. General study results and limits: Five TRBV segments, including TRBV5-6, TRBV5-1 and TRBV20-1, were more frequent in patients than controls.

These receptors lack a known antigen. The sequencing input was blood. All receptors come from a girl aged 5 to 17 with multiple sclerosis.

This clonotype occurred a few times. V gene TRBV7-9 combines with J gene TRBJ2-4; D uncertain. The CDR3 consists of 16 residues. Trimming took 1 base from V and 5 from J, leaving 15 bases between them. Germline CDR1 SEHNR, CDR2 FQNEAQ (reference sequence). CDR3 bases: TGTGCCAGCAGCTTAGGCCGGTCAGACCCCCAAAACATTCAGTACTTC. Its protein product is CASSLGRSDPQNIQYF.

A remark on this clonotype: One junction end does not reproduce the germline sequence, and a read error may be involved. The rearrangement joins TRBV5-1 to TRBJ2-4; the D gene is possibly TRBD2 (6 bases). The J call may be faulty, since TRBJ2-7 better matches the DNA end. This CDR3 comprises 13 residues. CDR1 is SGHRS and CDR2 is YFSETQ in the germline V gene. The CDR3 loop reads CAGSLAREYEQYF. In nucleotides, the CDR3 is TGCGCCGGCAGCTTGGCACGGGAGTACGAGCAGTACTTC.

This clonotype was detected a few times. J is TRBJ2-4 and V is TRBV28; D is unclear. Trimming removed 2 bases at V and 9 bases at J, with 8 bases between. CDR3 size: 12 residues. From germline, CDR1 is MDHEN and CDR2 SYDVKM. CDR3 region: CASSLLGSIQYF. CDR3 DNA: TGTGCCAGCAGTTTACTGGGATCCATTCAGTACTTC.

This clonotype has more than one count but fewer than ten. CDR3 nucleotide sequence: TGTGCCAGCAAACCTTCGACAGGTCGAGAGACCCAGTACTTC. Its translation: CASKPSTGRETQYF. The J gene is TRBJ2-5, the V gene TRBV5-8; perhaps TRBD1 as D (6 bases). V was shortened by 6 bases and J by 4 bases, with 16 bases between the two germline ends. CDR1 SGHTS and CDR2 YDEGEE come from the germline V gene. This CDR3 is 14 amino acids long.

This clonotype was picked up a small number of times. The V and J genes are TRBV6-2 or TRBV6-3 and TRBJ2-7, with D perhaps TRBD2 (5 bases). The CDR3 spans 15 residues. V lost 3 bases and J 0 bases, leaving 12 bases between the germline ends. CDR1 is MNHEY and CDR2 is SVGEGT in the germline V gene. The CDR3 nucleotides are TGTGCCAGCAGTTATTCAAGGAGGAGCTCCTACGAGCAGTACTTC. Translated: CASSYSRRSSYEQYF.

There are a few counts of this clonotype. J is TRBJ2-7 and V is TRBV9; D remains unclear. Between the trimmed V and J ends, which lost 2 bases and 2 bases, there was a span of 11 bases. Germline lookup yields CDR1 SGDLS and CDR2 YYNGEE. This CDR3 has 14 residues. CDR3 sequence reads: CASSVSGPPYEQYF. CDR3 sequence (DNA): TGTGCCAGCAGCGTGTCGGGCCCTCCCTACGAGCAGTACTTC.

This clonotype was picked up one time. V usage is TRBV20-1 and J usage is TRBJ2-3; 9 bases fit TRBD2. Germline V lookup: CDR1 DFQATT, CDR2 SNEGSKA (reference sequence). The CDR3 sequence is 14 residues long. CDR3 residues: CSGLVAGDPDTQYF. The CDR3 nucleotides are TGCAGCGGGCTGGTAGCGGGAGACCCAGATACGCAGTATTTT.

This rearrangement joins TRBV29-1 to TRBJ2-1; weak D call: TRBD2 (5 bases). Trimming took off 7 bases at V and 5 bases at J, with 12 bases between the two ends. This CDR3 is built from 12 residues. Germline CDR1 SQVTM, CDR2 ANQGSEA. This CDR3 is CSGGLANNEQFF. CDR3 nucleotide sequence: TGCAGCGGCGGACTTGCCAACAATGAGCAGTTCTTC.

The chain has TRBV6-1 and TRBJ2-5; tentatively, D is TRBD1 (5 bases). Germline V gene data show CDR1 as MNHNS and CDR2 as SASEGT. The CDR3 consists of 15 residues. V lost 1 base to trimming and J lost 2 bases, with 11 bases between them. CDR3 coding DNA: TGTGCCAGCAGTGAAGGTGTGGCAGGGCAAGAGACCCAGTACTTC. Translating it yields CASSEGVAGQETQYF.

This sequence joins TRBV20-1 and TRBJ1-2; 8 bases are a match to TRBD1. The CDR3 runs 13 residues. Germline lookup yields CDR1 DFQATT and CDR2 SNEGSKA (reference sequence). In DNA, the CDR3 is TGCAGACTTAGGGCAGGGGGCCATGGTGGCTACACCTTC. Its protein product is CRLRAGGHGGYTF.

This clonotype was observed at least ten times. The chain combines TRBV6-5 with TRBJ2-1; no clear D. The germline V and J ends were trimmed by 0 bases and 8 bases, with 8 bases remaining between them. The CDR3 covers 13 residues. Germline V lookup: CDR1 MNHEY, CDR2 SVGAGI. DNA of the CDR3: TGTGCCAGCAGTTACTCTCCCCTCGATGAGCAGTTCTTC. It encodes CASSYSPLDEQFF.

This clonotype showed up just a few times. The V call is TRBV20-1, the J call TRBJ2-1, with 9 bases fitting TRBD2. J gave up 12 bases and V 7 bases, and 19 bases lay outside the gene matches. Germline loops: CDR1 DFQATT, CDR2 SNEGSKA (reference sequence). The CDR3 has 15 amino acids. DNA of the CDR3: TGCAGTGGGGCCATAGCGGGAGAACGTTTGCCGGGGCAGTTCTTC. Translated: CSGAIAGERLPGQFF.

This sequence joins TRBV29-1 and TRBJ1-1; 8 bases are a match to TRBD1. Germline CDR1 is SQVTM and CDR2 is ANQGSEA. The V and J ends lost 6 bases and 1 base, in that order; junction bases with no gene match: 4. CDR3 size: 13 residues. CDR3 coding DNA: TGCAGCGTAGATGGACAGGGGAACACTGAAGCTTTCTTT. This encodes CSVDGQGNTEAFF.

This clonotype has a handful of counts. The rearrangement links TRBV29-1 to TRBJ1-2, with 9 nucleotides matching TRBD1. Losses at the gene ends were 6 bases for V and 6 bases for J; bases not matched to a gene: 8. Germline lookup yields CDR1 SQVTM and CDR2 ANQGSEA. This CDR3 has 13 amino acids. This CDR3 is CSVGGTGRNGYTF. CDR3 DNA: TGCAGCGTCGGCGGGACAGGGAGGAATGGCTACACCTTC.

The chain couples TRBV20-1 to TRBJ1-4; D remains unclear. Germline values: CDR1 DFQATT, CDR2 SNEGSKA (reference sequence). V lost 1 base to trimming and J lost 4 bases, with 10 bases between them. The CDR3 length is 14 residues. The CDR3 loop is CSARVWGINEKLFF. Here the CDR3 DNA reads TGCAGTGCTAGAGTGTGGGGTATTAATGAAAAACTGTTTTTT.

Many counts were recorded for this clonotype. The chain uses TRBV10-3 and TRBJ2-1; TRBD2 might be the D (6 bases). The V end lost 3 bases, the J end lost 4 bases, and 10 bases lay between the germline ends. This CDR3 comprises 14 residues. Germline CDR1 reads ENHRY; CDR2 reads SYGVKD. CDR3 in amino acids: CAISDWRGYNEQFF. CDR3 bases: TGTGCCATCAGTGACTGGCGGGGATACAATGAGCAGTTCTTC.

The rearrangement joins TRBV2 to TRBJ1-4; no clear D. The CDR3 covers 19 residues. The V and J ends lost 6 bases and 0 bases respectively, with 23 bases between them. Germline values: CDR1 SNHLY, CDR2 FYNNEI. The CDR3 nucleotides are TGTGCCAGCAGCGATCCCCTCCCCGGAGGAGTTGCAACTAATGAAAAACTGTTTTTT. Its translation: CASSDPLPGGVATNEKLFF.

A few counts support this clonotype. The chain couples TRBV16 to TRBJ1-2; 7 positions agree with TRBD1. Germline assignment: CDR1 KGHSY and CDR2 FQNENV. This CDR3 comprises 11 residues. With 9 bases clipped from V and 4 bases from J, the junction kept 2 bases outside the gene matches. The CDR3 nucleotides are TGTGCCAGTGGGACAGCCTATGGCTACACCTTC. Protein sequence: CASGTAYGYTF.

CDR3 loop: CASSSLAGATDTQYF. CDR3 nucleotide sequence: TGTGCCAGCAGTTCCCTAGCGGGGGCCACAGATACGCAGTATTTT. This rearrangement joins TRBV28 to TRBJ2-3, with TRBD2 matching 10 bases. This CDR3 comprises 15 residues. Germline-derived CDR1 and CDR2 are MDHEN and SYDVKM. The V segment lost 4 bases and the J segment 2 bases; nucleotides outside the gene matches: 3.

In its sample, this clonotype was seen a few times. The chain employs TRBV12-3 or TRBV12-4 and TRBJ1-2, with D possibly matching TRBD1 (6 bases). The CDR3 covers 13 residues. Between the trimmed V and J ends, which lost 4 bases and 8 bases, there was a span of 14 bases. CDR3 protein: CASSSFRGTGYTF. The CDR3 region has the DNA TGTGCCAGCAGTTCGTTCAGGGGCACGGGCTACACCTTC.

The chain uses TRBV24-1 and TRBJ2-2; 9 nucleotides line up with TRBD1. This CDR3 is built from 16 residues. Looked up from germline, CDR1 is KGHDR and CDR2 is SFDVKD. V lost 3 bases, J lost 4 bases, and 5 bases stayed unmatched. CDR3 loop: CATSDQGQGFTGELFF. DNA of the CDR3: TGTGCCACCAGTGATCAAGGACAGGGGTTCACCGGGGAGCTGTTTTTT.

The chain recombines TRBV5-1 with TRBJ1-6; possible D gene TRBD1, 5 bases. Between the trimmed V and J ends, which lost 3 bases and 5 bases, there was a span of 12 bases. Per the germline V gene, CDR1 is SGHRS and CDR2 is YFSETQ. The CDR3 covers 15 residues. For the CDR3, the DNA is TGCGCCAGCAGCTCCGGAGTGACAGATAATTCACCCCTCCACTTT. It codes for CASSSGVTDNSPLHF.

This clonotype came up a few times. V and J are TRBV10-3 and TRBJ2-7; maybe TRBD1 (6 bases). CDR3 length: 14 residues. Deletions cut 3 bases from V and 5 bases from J, with 14 bases between. Germline V gene sequence: CDR1 ENHRY, CDR2 SYGVKD. This CDR3 reads CAISDYRASHEQYF. The CDR3 DNA follows: TGTGCCATCAGTGATTACAGGGCGTCCCACGAGCAGTACTTC.

The chain is built from TRBV6-1 and TRBJ2-5; TRBD2 matches at 8 bases. Germline assignment: CDR1 MNHNS and CDR2 SASEGT. This CDR3 is built from 16 residues. With V trimmed by 7 bases and J by 3 bases, 13 bases remained unmatched. Here the CDR3 DNA reads TGTGCCAGCACCCGCCCGGGAGGGCTAGCGGAAGAGACCCAGTACTTC. This encodes CASTRPGGLAEETQYF.

The chain couples TRBV27 to TRBJ2-1; D unclear. The V end was cut by 6 bases, the J end by 0 bases, with 9 bases between. CDR3 length: 14 amino acids. The germline gives CDR1 MNHEY, CDR2 SMNVEV (reference sequence). CDR3 region: CASRPRNSYNEQFF. The CDR3 DNA is TGTGCCAGCAGACCCAGGAACTCCTACAATGAGCAGTTCTTC.

This clonotype was counted only a few times. V and J are TRBV10-3 and TRBJ2-3; D perhaps matches TRBD2 (5 bases). CDR3 length: 14 residues. The ends were cut back, 10 bases at V and 4 bases at J, with 18 bases in the middle. Germline CDR1 ENHRY, CDR2 SYGVKD. CDR3 in amino acids: CASSTGFGADTQYF. CDR3 bases: TGTGCCAGTAGTACGGGGTTTGGCGCAGATACGCAGTATTTT.

The genes are TRBV21-1 and TRBJ2-4; the D segment call TRBD2 is taken from the table without a DNA check. TRBV21-1 is given as a pseudogene. The CDR3 is made up of 18 amino acids. CDR3 in DNA: TGTGCCAGCAGCAAAAACGGAAACCCCGAGGGAGCCAAAAACATTCAGTACTTC. This encodes CASSKNGNPEGAKNIQYF.